This TCR beta chain was obtained from a study of blood T cell repertoires in COVID-19. The CDR3 consists of 16 residues. J lost 2 bases, V lost 1 base, and 1 base had no gene match. In germline, CDR1 is LGHDT, CDR2 YNNKEL (reference sequence). Remarks on this clone: Other DNA sequences in the sample encode the same CDR3.

The data were produced by immunoSEQ multiplex PCR, yet TCRdb's version contains in-frame clones alone and is incomplete. Seen here are roughly 250,000 clones, roughly 88% observed once, and the top ten hold approximately 2.2%. The V call is TRBV3-1 (or the pseudogene TRBV3-2), the J call TRBJ2-7; 14 bases match TRBD2. The sequence was obtained from a middle-aged woman who had recovered from COVID-19. The sample was peripheral blood. The CDR3 loop reads CASSQGLAGGPYEQYF. The CDR3 nucleotides are TGTGCCAGCAGCCAAGGACTAGCGGGAGGGCCCTACGAGCAGTACTTC.